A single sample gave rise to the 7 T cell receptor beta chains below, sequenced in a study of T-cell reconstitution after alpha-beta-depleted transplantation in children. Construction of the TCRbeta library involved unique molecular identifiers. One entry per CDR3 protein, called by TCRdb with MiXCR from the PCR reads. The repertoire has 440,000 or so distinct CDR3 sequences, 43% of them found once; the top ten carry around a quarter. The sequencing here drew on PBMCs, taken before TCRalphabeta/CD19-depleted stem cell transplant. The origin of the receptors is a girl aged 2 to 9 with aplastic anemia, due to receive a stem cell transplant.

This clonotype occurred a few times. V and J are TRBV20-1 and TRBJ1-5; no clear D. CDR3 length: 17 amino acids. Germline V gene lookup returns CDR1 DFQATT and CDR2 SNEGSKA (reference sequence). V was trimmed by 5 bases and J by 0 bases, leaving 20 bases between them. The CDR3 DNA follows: TGCAGTGCTTATGACGGAATAAATTACTATAGCAATCAGCCCCAGCATTTT. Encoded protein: CSAYDGINYYSNQPQHF.

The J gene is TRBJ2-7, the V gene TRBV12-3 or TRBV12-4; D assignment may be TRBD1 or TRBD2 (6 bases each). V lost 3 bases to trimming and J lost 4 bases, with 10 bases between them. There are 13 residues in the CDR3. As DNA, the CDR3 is TGTGCCAGCAGTTTGGGGGGCATGTACGAGCAGTACTTC. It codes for CASSLGGMYEQYF.

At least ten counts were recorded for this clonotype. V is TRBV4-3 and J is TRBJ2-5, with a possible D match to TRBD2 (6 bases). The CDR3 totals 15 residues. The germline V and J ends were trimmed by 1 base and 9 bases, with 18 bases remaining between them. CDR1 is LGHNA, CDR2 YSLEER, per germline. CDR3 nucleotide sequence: TGCGCCAGCAGCCAAGGCGGAGGGCAAGCAGTTCCCCAGTACTTC. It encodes CASSQGGGQAVPQYF.

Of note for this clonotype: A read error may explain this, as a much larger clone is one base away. The CDR3 region is CASTQDGAGGPISYNEQFF. CDR3 DNA: TGTGCCAGCACCCAAGATGGAGCGGGAGGTCCTATCTCCTACAATGAGCAGTTCTTC. The genes are TRBV3-1 and TRBJ2-1; 9 nucleotides agree with TRBD2. This CDR3 has 19 amino acids. Germline V gene lookup returns CDR1 LGHDT and CDR2 YNNKEL (reference sequence).

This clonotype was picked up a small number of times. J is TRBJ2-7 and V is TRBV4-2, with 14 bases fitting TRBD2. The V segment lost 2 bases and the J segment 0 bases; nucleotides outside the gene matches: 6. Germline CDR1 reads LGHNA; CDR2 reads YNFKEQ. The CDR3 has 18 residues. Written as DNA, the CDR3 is TGTGCCAGCAGCCAAAGGGGACTAGCGGGAGTTGGCTCCTACGAGCAGTACTTC. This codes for CASSQRGLAGVGSYEQYF.

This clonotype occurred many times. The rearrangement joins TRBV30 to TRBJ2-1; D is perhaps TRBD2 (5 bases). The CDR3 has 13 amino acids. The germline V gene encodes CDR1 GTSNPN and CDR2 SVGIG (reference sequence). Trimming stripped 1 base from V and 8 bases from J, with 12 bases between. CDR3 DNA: TGTGCCTGGAGTGCGAGGGAGCGCGATGAGCAGTTCTTC. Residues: CAWSARERDEQFF.

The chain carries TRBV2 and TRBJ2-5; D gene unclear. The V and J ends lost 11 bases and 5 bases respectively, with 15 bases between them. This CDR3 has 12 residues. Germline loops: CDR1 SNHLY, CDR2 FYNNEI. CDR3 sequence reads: CAGRSGSETQYF. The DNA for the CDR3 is TGTGCCGGACGCTCTGGGTCGGAGACCCAGTACTTC.